This T cell receptor (beta chain) is from a study of neurological immune-mediated disorders. Study-wide results and limits: No CDR3 amino acid sequences were shared by expanded clones across subjects, suggesting private repertoires in all groups. HTLV-1-associated myelopathy ranked highest for TCR clonal expansion and multiple sclerosis lowest, beneath healthy controls.

Trimming stripped 7 bases from V and 8 bases from J, with 18 bases between. This CDR3 spans 14 amino acids. Germline loops: CDR1 MNHEY, CDR2 SMNVEV (reference sequence). Source material was 2 million unsorted PBMCs, stored at -80 °C in RNAlater. This clonotype appeared many times. Its antigen is as yet unknown. The team produced cDNA through 5'RACE using 10-nucleotide random UMIs. From the 5' RACE reads, TCRdb called clonotypes with MiXCR, one entry per CDR3 protein. The sample includes about 28,000 distinct CDR3 sequences, around 10% of them seen just once. The material sequenced was PBMCs. The chain recombines TRBV27 with TRBJ2-1, with D perhaps matching TRBD1 (6 bases). The TCR originated in an older woman in good health. The CDR3 region has the DNA TGTGCCAGCATGGAGGCAGGGGATGGGTATGAGCAGTTCTTC. It encodes CASMEAGDGYEQFF.